This T cell receptor (beta chain) is drawn from a study of beta chain features in type 1 diabetes (dated by TCRdb to the late 2010s). Regarding the study in general: Mean age, gender distribution, total cell number and subset yield did not differ between patients and healthy donors. The study compared the TCRB repertoires of sorted circulating CD4+ T cell subsets in recently diagnosed type 1 diabetes patients with those in matched healthy donors. A total of around 110,000,000 sorted cells were examined across all samples, and a strong correlation was observed between cell number per subset and RNA yield. Naive and central memory subsets were obtained from all 30 or so donors, but regulatory and stem cell-like memory subsets were isolated from only 8 patients and 8 healthy donors.

General conclusions and limits of the study: Because cDNA rather than genomic DNA was sequenced, highly expressing activated cells could have been over-represented, although no difference in activation and CD3 levels was found between groups. Only small numbers of individuals were included in the HLA sub-analyses, which left unresolved whether HLA type had any influence on TCRB rearrangement. PCR may preferentially amplify shorter templates, but because patient and control samples were amplified and corrected together, any resulting skew would affect both groups equally. Naive, central memory and regulatory TCRB repertoires appeared more similar among patients than among healthy donors. At VDJ recombination sites, patients with type 1 diabetes made fewer insertions and deleted more nucleotides, a pattern implying thymic rearrangement abnormalities. In all four CD4+ subsets, TCRB CDR3 length was moderately but significantly shorter in type 1 diabetes patients.

From each donor, a single peripheral blood sample of 95 to 150 mL on average was drawn into heparinised tubes. Using a panel that included CD45RO, CCR7, CD25, CD127, CD95 and CD27, naive, central memory, regulatory and stem cell-like memory CD4+ T cells were sorted on a BD FACSAria II. Every sorted population had a purity above 98%. PBMCs were isolated immediately by Lymphoprep density gradient centrifugation and stained directly without culture. Samples were stained and sorted in pairs, with one healthy donor and one patient per experiment, so that batch effects were minimized. All of the isolated RNA was reverse transcribed with the High Capacity cDNA Reverse Transcription Kit, so expressed TCRB transcripts were sequenced. Deep immunoSEQ sequencing was performed on naive, central memory and regulatory T cell samples, with an average of approximately 3.9 million total reads per sample. Sorted cells were lysed in RLT buffer and RNA was extracted with DNase-treated RNeasy Micro or Mini kits, depending on cell number. Each cell subset was processed separately to prevent cross-contamination, with patient and healthy donor samples processed together. TCRB sequences were amplified from cDNA with the immunoSEQ multiplex PCR, producing 87-bp fragments spanning the CDR3 region. The amplicons were sequenced using the Illumina HiSeq platform. From the authors' description of their analysis: PCR bias was corrected computationally using synthetic template baselines, and reads within Hamming distance 2 were collapsed, with unmergeable singletons discarded. Reads were aligned against IMGT to assign V, D and J genes, CDR3 length and insertions or deletions at six rearrangement sites. Clonotype counts were normalized to sorted cell number within each subset before computing true diversity and Gini coefficients with the tcR R package. The overlap coefficient, calculated on TCRB nucleotide sequences, was used to quantify repertoire sharing. Out-of-frame TCRB sequences from naive cells were analyzed to stand in for the pre-selection repertoire. TCRdb carries this immuneACCESS record with in-frame sequences only. Its versions omit some clonotypes, under half of them owing to an unresolved V gene in the studies checked, with the rest unexplained. V and J calls and clone size come straight from that table; D and trimming were deduced from the DNA. Within this sample are 350,000 to 400,000 clones, with roughly 16% of them counted one time only. The ten largest account for approximately 0.019% of the sample.

Notes on this clone: It lacks a known antigen. Qualities for individual bases were not recorded, and no much larger clone is one base off.

Spanning cysteine to phenylalanine, the CDR3 consists of 11 amino acids. CDR3 DNA only is kept here, 33 bases in frame from base 1. Trimming at the junction amounts to 5 bases on V and 10 bases on J, and the germline ends lie 9 bases apart. CDR1 and CDR2 were assigned from the germline V gene as MDHEN and SYDVKM. The sequencing input was naive CD4+ T cells from blood. This sample's cell subset or site label indicates: true naive CD4+ T cells. The rearranged segments are TRBV28 and TRBJ2-1; too little of a D gene remains to name it. This receptor was taken from a woman under 30 in good health. CDR3 protein: CASSGFGEQFF. The base sequence is TGTGCCAGCAGTGGGTTCGGGGAGCAGTTCTTC.